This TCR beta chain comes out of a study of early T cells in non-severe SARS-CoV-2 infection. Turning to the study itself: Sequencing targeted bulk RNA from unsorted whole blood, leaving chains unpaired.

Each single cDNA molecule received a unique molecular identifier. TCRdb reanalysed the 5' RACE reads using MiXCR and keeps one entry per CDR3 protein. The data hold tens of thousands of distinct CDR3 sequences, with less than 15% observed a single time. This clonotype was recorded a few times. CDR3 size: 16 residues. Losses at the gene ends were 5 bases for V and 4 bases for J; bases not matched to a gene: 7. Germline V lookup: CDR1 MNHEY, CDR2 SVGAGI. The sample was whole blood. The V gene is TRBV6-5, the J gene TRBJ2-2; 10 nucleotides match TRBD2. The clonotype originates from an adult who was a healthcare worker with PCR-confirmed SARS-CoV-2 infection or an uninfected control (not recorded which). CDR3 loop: CASSTPSGSITGELFF. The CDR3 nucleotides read TGTGCCAGCAGTACTCCTAGCGGGAGCATCACCGGGGAGCTGTTTTTT.